This T cell receptor beta chain is from a study of blood T cell repertoires in COVID-19. CDR3 size: 14 residues. The V end lost 1 base, the J end lost 0 bases, and 3 bases lay between the germline ends. Germline V lookup: CDR1 SEHNR, CDR2 FQNEAQ (reference sequence). Source study methods: The authors estimated nucleated cell counts from reference gene primer amplification. This table comes from immunoSEQ multiplex PCR, and its TCRdb copy is limited to in-frame clones, with some not included. V and J calls and clone size are those listed in that table; D and trimming were worked out from the DNA. The repertoire consists of around 90,000 clones, with roughly 88% occurring once and the leading ten covering 2.1%. About this clone: The identical CDR3 is also encoded by other nucleotide sequences in the sample.

Sequencing used peripheral blood. The chain has TRBV7-9 and TRBJ1-4; D unclear. This sequence was found in a man in his fifties with COVID-19, enrolled during active disease. Written as DNA, the CDR3 is TGTGCCAGCAGCTTAGGAGCAACTAATGAAAAACTGTTTTTT. Protein: CASSLGATNEKLFF.